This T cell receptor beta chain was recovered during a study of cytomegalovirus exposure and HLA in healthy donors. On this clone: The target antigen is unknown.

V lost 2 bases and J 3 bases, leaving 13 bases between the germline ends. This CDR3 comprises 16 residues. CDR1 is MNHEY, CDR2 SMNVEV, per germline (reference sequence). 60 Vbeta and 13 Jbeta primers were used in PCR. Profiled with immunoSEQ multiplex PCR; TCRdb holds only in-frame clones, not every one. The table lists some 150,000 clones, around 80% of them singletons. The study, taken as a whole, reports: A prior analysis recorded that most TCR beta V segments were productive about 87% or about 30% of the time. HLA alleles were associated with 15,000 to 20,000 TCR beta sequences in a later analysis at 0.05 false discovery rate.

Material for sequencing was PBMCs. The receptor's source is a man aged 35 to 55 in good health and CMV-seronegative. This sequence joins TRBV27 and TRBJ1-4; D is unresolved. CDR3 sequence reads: CASSLRPGGSNEKLFF. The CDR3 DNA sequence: TGTGCCAGCAGTTTAAGGCCAGGAGGCTCTAATGAAAAACTGTTTTTT.